Below, 17 T cell receptor beta chains from the same sample are listed, as sequenced in a study of beta chain features in type 1 diabetes. General study points: TCRB CDR3 length was moderately but significantly reduced in all four CD4+ subsets of Type 1 diabetes patients.

The sequenced template was cDNA made from the entire isolated RNA. TCRdb keeps only in-frame clones here, not all; method: immunoSEQ multiplex PCR. The sample lists 400,000 or so clones; around 10% were seen once. These TCRs are of unknown antigen specificity. Material for sequencing was central memory CD4+ T cells from blood. All receptors derive from a man aged 25-45 years with type 1 diabetes.

V and J are TRBV30 and TRBJ2-1; D possibly uses TRBD1 or TRBD2 (5 bases each). V lost 2 bases to trimming and J lost 8 bases, with 13 bases between them. Germline CDR1 is GTSNPN and CDR2 is SVGIG (reference sequence). The CDR3 sequence is 13 residues long. The chain's CDR3 is CAWSSNGTYEQFF. The CDR3 region has the DNA TGTGCCTGGAGTTCTAACGGGACCTATGAGCAGTTCTTC.

In this sample, this clone turned up many times. Relative to the germline gene, one junction end is altered; a read error may explain this. V gene TRBV10-3 combines with J gene TRBJ2-1; weak D call: TRBD1 (5 bases). The CDR3 runs to 13 residues. Germline values: CDR1 ENHRY, CDR2 SYGVKD. This CDR3 reads CASSSQGNNEQFF. In DNA, the CDR3 is TGTGCCAGCAGTTCCCAGGGTAACAATGAGCAGTTCTTC.

This rearrangement joins TRBV6-6 to TRBJ2-3; no firm D call. CDR3 length equals 12 residues. Germline loops: CDR1 MNHNY, CDR2 SVGAGI (reference sequence). Trimming removed 11 bases from V and 1 base from J, with 10 bases in between. This CDR3 is CAVRAGTDTQYF. The CDR3 DNA reads TGTGCCGTGCGTGCGGGCACAGATACGCAGTATTTT.

In DNA, the CDR3 is TGTGCCAGCACCCTGGGACTAGCGGCCTACGAGCAGTACTTC. It codes for CASTLGLAAYEQYF. V gene TRBV28 combines with J gene TRBJ2-7, with 11 bases that match TRBD2. From germline, CDR1 is MDHEN and CDR2 SYDVKM. Germline trimming cut 7 bases from V and 2 bases from J; bases unmatched to any gene: 4. The CDR3 sequence is 14 residues long.

V usage is TRBV6-5 and J usage is TRBJ1-5, with D possibly being TRBD1 (5 bases). The CDR3 runs to 15 residues. Per the germline V gene, CDR1 is MNHEY and CDR2 is SVGAGI. V was trimmed by 6 bases and J by 3 bases, leaving 15 bases between them. This CDR3 reads CASRPGEVSNQPQHF. CDR3 coding DNA: TGTGCCAGCAGACCGGGGGAAGTATCCAATCAGCCCCAGCATTTT.

A few counts support this clone. The rearrangement joins TRBV6-5 to TRBJ2-1, with unresolved D. Trimming removed 2 bases at V and 8 bases at J, with 10 bases between. Germline lookup yields CDR1 MNHEY and CDR2 SVGAGI. The length of the CDR3 is 13 residues. This CDR3 reads CASSYPGVDEQFF. CDR3 nucleotide sequence: TGTGCCAGCAGTTACCCCGGCGTTGATGAGCAGTTCTTC.

This clone was seen a few times. The CDR3 loop reads CASSPGQGTEAFF. As DNA, the CDR3 is TGTGCCAGCAGTCCCGGACAGGGGACTGAAGCTTTCTTT. The chain employs TRBV6-6 and TRBJ1-1; 9 bases are shared with TRBD1. Looked up from germline, CDR1 is MNHNY and CDR2 is SVGAGI (reference sequence). V gave up 5 bases and J gave up 5 bases; unmatched junction bases: 3. This CDR3 comprises 13 residues.

This clone was recorded a few times. The chain carries TRBV5-8 and TRBJ2-1; 8 bases match TRBD1. CDR1 is SGHTS, CDR2 YDEGEE, per germline. Trimming cost V 4 bases and J 4 bases; bases outside gene matches: 4. CDR3 size: 14 residues. In nucleotides, the CDR3 is TGTGCCAGCAGCCGGACAGGGTCTTACAATGAGCAGTTCTTC. This translates into CASSRTGSYNEQFF.

With respect to this clone: Other nucleotide sequences in the sample specify the same CDR3. The chain is built from TRBV18 and TRBJ1-5; D is undetermined. Germline-derived CDR1 and CDR2 are KGHSH and LQKENI. The CDR3 sequence is 12 residues long. Trimming took off 0 bases at V and 6 bases at J, with 3 bases between the two ends. The CDR3 protein is CASSPPGQPQHF. Here the CDR3 DNA reads TGTGCCAGCTCACCACCGGGTCAGCCCCAGCATTTT.

Only a few counts were recorded for this clone. V is TRBV11-2 and J is TRBJ2-4, with 11 bases that match TRBD2. Germline assignment: CDR1 SGHAT and CDR2 FQNNGV. V trimming: 4 bases; J trimming: 4 bases; junction bases outside the gene matches: 3. The CDR3 consists of 15 residues. The CDR3 nucleotides read TGTGCCAGCAGCTCCTTAGCGGGAGGGAAAAACATTCAGTACTTC. This gives the protein CASSSLAGGKNIQYF.

The chain joins TRBV19 to TRBJ1-3; D is ambiguous. V was cut by 4 bases and J by 2 bases, with 12 bases left in between. Germline V gene sequence: CDR1 LNHDA, CDR2 SQIVND (reference sequence). CDR3 size: 15 residues. DNA of the CDR3: TGTGCCAGTAGTACCGGCCCCTCCACTGGAAACACCATATATTTT. Residues: CASSTGPSTGNTIYF.

The CDR3 loop is CASRSVFSTGELFF. The CDR3 DNA is TGTGCCAGCAGATCGGTTTTTAGCACCGGGGAGCTGTTTTTT. The chain joins TRBV5-4 to TRBJ2-2; D not certain. The CDR3 loop spans 14 amino acids. Looked up from germline, CDR1 is SGHNT and CDR2 is YYREEE (reference sequence). With 5 bases removed from V and 4 bases from J, the gap between germline ends came to 12 bases.

A note on this clone: The sample contains more than one DNA sequence encoding this CDR3. This chain joins TRBV30 and TRBJ2-7, with D perhaps matching TRBD1 (7 bases). The CDR3 runs to 11 residues. Looked up from germline, CDR1 is GTSNPN and CDR2 is SVGIG (reference sequence). V dropped 5 bases and J dropped 4 bases, with 9 bases sitting between them. The CDR3 sequence is CAWSGGYEQYF. The DNA of the CDR3 is TGTGCCTGGTCAGGGGGGTACGAGCAGTACTTC.

This clone was observed at least ten times. This rearrangement joins TRBV29-1 to TRBJ1-4; 7 bases are shared with TRBD1. J lost 6 bases, V lost 7 bases, and 5 bases had no gene match. Germline loops: CDR1 SQVTM, CDR2 ANQGSEA. CDR3 size: 12 residues. DNA for the CDR3: TGCAGCGGTGCAGACAGGGATGAAAAACTGTTTTTT. As protein: CSGADRDEKLFF.

The rearrangement joins TRBV11-2 to TRBJ2-1; the match to TRBD1 covers 7 bases. The germline CDR1 and CDR2 sequences are SGHAT and FQNNGV. The V and J ends lost 5 bases and 4 bases, in that order; junction bases with no gene match: 11. This CDR3 is 16 amino acids long. CDR3 nucleotides: TGTGCCAGCAGCCTTACAAAGGGGGCAGGTTACAATGAGCAGTTCTTC. This sequence encodes CASSLTKGAGYNEQFF. Drawing the rest from reference TRBV11-2 and TRBJ2-1, the complete variable domain is EAGVAQSPRYKIIEKRQSVAFWCNPISGHATLYWYQQILGQGPKLLIQFQNNGVVDDSQLPKDRFSAERLKGVDSTLKIQPAKLEDSAVYLCASSLTKGAGYNEQFFGPGTRLTVL.

In this sample, this clone turned up a few times. The chain is built from TRBV6-5 and TRBJ2-4, with D possibly matching TRBD1 (5 bases). Trimming shortened V by 8 bases and J by 0 bases, and 11 bases separated the two germline ends. CDR3 size: 14 residues. Germline CDR1 reads MNHEY; CDR2 reads SVGAGI. The CDR3 loop is CASVDQGAKNIQYF. The CDR3 DNA sequence: TGTGCCAGCGTAGACCAGGGAGCCAAAAACATTCAGTACTTC.

To note about this clone: A much larger clone differs by one base, so this may be a read error. The chain employs TRBV10-1 and TRBJ2-1; TRBD2 matches at 13 bases. CDR3 length: 15 residues. V shed 6 bases and J 6 bases; nucleotides not matched to a gene: 5. Germline V gene sequence: CDR1 WNHNN, CDR2 SYGVQD (reference sequence). The chain's CDR3 is CASSGGTSGTNEQFF. The CDR3 DNA follows: TGCGCCAGCAGCGGGGGGACTAGCGGGACCAATGAGCAGTTCTTC.